This T cell receptor (beta chain) derives from a study of CD8 T cells in Susac syndrome. Study-wide points: Regarding the TCR sequencing and HLA analysis, the study admitted that a relatively small number of individuals were involved.

This clonotype appeared a single time. Its antigen is still unknown. Reverse transcription used roughly 0.45 to 1 ug RNA and random hexamers. Via MiXCR, TCRdb re-called the immunoSEQ multiplex PCR reads, giving one row per CDR3 protein. Of 90,000 to 150,000 distinct CDR3 sequences in the sample, 94% were seen once. V was shortened by 2 bases and J by 4 bases, with 5 bases between the two germline ends. The CDR3 is made up of 12 amino acids. The chain links TRBV12-3 or TRBV12-4 to TRBJ1-2; the D is unclear. Source material: CD4+ T cells from PBMCs. This TCR was sampled from a human donor in good health. CDR3 in DNA: TGTGCCAGCAGTTTAACCGGCTATGGCTACACCTTC. Translation gives CASSLTGYGYTF.